This T cell receptor (beta chain) derives from a study of response to subunit inactivated influenza vaccine. Whole-study results and caveats: Seasonal influenza vaccination, on each occasion, was suggested by the authors to recruit few new T cells.

TCRdb reanalysed the RT-PCR reads using MiXCR and keeps one entry per CDR3 protein. Of about 530,000 distinct CDR3 sequences in the sample, roughly 12% are singletons; the top ten hold about 10%. This clonotype was counted a few times. What it binds is not known. Germline lookup yields CDR1 LGHNA and CDR2 YSLEER. The CDR3 is made up of 14 amino acids. V lost 4 bases to trimming and J lost 2 bases, with 11 bases between them. This sequence joins TRBV4-3 and TRBJ1-2, with a weak D call TRBD1 (5 bases). The sample consisted of PBMCs from blood, taken on the day of vaccination. The source is a man aged 50 to 60 who received an inactivated influenza vaccine. This CDR3 is CASSRRTSNYGYTF. The DNA for the CDR3 is TGCGCCAGCAGCCGACGGACATCAAACTATGGCTACACCTTC.